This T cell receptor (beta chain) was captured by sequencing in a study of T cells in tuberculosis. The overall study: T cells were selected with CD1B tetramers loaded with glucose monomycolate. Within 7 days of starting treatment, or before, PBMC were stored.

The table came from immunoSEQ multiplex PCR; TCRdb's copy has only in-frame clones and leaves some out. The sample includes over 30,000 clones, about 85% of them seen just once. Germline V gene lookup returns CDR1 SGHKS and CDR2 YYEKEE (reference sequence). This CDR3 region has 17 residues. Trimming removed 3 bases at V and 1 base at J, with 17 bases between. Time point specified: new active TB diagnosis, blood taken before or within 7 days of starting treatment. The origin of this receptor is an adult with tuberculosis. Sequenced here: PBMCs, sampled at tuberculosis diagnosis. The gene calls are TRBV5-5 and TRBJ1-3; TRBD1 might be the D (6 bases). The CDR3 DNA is TGTGCCAGCAGCTCTAGAATCCGGGACACATCTGGAAACACCATATATTTT. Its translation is CASSSRIRDTSGNTIYF.